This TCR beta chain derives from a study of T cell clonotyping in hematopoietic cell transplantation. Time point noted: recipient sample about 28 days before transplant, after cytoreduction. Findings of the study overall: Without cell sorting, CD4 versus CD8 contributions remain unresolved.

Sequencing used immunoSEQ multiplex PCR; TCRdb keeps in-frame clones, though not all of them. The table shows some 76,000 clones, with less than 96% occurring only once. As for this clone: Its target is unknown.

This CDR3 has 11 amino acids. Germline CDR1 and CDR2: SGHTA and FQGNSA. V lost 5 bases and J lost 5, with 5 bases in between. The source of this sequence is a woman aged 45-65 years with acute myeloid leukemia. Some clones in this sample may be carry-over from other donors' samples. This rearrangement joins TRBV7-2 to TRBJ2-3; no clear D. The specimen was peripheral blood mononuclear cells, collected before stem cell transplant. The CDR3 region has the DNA TGTGCCAGCAGCCAACTAGATACGCAGTATTTT. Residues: CASSQLDTQYF.